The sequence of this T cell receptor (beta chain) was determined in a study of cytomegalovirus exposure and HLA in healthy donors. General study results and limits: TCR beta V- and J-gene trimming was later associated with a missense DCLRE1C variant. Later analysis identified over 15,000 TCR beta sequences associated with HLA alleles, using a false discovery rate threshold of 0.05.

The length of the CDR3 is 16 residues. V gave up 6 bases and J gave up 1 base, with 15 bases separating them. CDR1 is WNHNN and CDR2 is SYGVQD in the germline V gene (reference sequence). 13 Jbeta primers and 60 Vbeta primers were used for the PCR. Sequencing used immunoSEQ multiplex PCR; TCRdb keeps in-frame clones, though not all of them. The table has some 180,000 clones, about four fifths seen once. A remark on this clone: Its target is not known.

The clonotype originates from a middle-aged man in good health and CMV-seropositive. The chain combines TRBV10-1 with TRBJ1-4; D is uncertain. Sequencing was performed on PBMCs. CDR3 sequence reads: CASRFTRVVTNEKLFF. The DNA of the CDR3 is TGCGCCAGCAGATTCACGAGGGTGGTAACTAATGAAAAACTGTTTTTT.